The sequence of this T cell receptor beta chain was determined in a study of tumor and adjacent non-tumor tissue in lung cancer (dated by TCRdb to between 2017 and 2018). Context from the whole study: Patients with adenocarcinoma (about 12), squamous cell carcinoma (2) and small cell lung cancer (1) were included in the cohort. The 15 or so patients were aged roughly 31 to 80 years, included roughly ten men and 5 women, and had TNM stage I to III disease. In total, sequencing yielded 125,075,908 productive TCRbeta reads, which works out to an average of approximately 4 million reads per sample. The study compared bulk TCRbeta repertoires between lung tumor tissue and matched distant non-tumor lung tissue from some 14 lung cancer patients. For each patient, one tumor sample and one normal lung sample were taken, giving thirty paired specimens that underwent TCRbeta CDR3 sequencing. Summary of the overall study and its limitations: Significantly higher TCR diversity was found in younger patients, and higher tumor TCR diversity was associated with shorter overall and disease-free survival. Because peripheral blood was not sequenced, blood TCRbeta repertoires in the lung cancer patients of the study were not examined. The top 100 clones made up a significantly larger cumulative share of the repertoire in normal lung than in tumor tissue. Tumor tissue showed significantly greater TCR diversity (inverse Simpson) than normal lung tissue (approximately 430 vs 150, P = 0.0075, Mann-Whitney U test). The methods do not name the sequencing platform or mention unique molecular identifiers. With only roughly 16 patients in the cohort, the authors noted that larger samples and more detailed clinical data are needed.

This clonotype was recorded only once. Its antigen is still unknown. At one boundary the junction diverges from the germline segment, which might be a read error. The library came from multiplex PCR. This sample was sequenced with an Illumina HiSeq 2500. Following protocols modified from ARM-PCR, the researchers constructed TCRbeta libraries through three rounds of nested PCR with primers (Table S4). PCR products of 200-500 bp were gel-excised and purified with the QIAquick gel extraction kit before sequencing. As for the original processing: Trimmomatic was used to clean the reads, FLASH merged the cleaned reads into complete CDR3 sequences, and MiTCR assigned the sequences to V(D)J germline segments. Clonal diversity was calculated as the inverse Simpson's index using VDJtools. A read counted as productive if the sequence was in-frame and lacked a premature stop codon. The public reads were reanalyzed by TCRdb: fastp trimming at Q25, MiXCR alignment, in-frame beta chains only. Rows with one shared CDR3 protein collapse into an entry with the most common genes and DNA. What appears here as the V and J calls and clone size reflects TCRdb's work, not the paper's. A total of 50,000 to 60,000 distinct CDR3 sequences appear in this sample, 74% of them only once. Together, the top ten hold 20% to 25% of the sample.

The CDR1 and CDR2 encoded by the germline V gene (reference sequence) are MNHNY and SVGAGI. The CDR3 has 14 amino acids, counting the end cysteine and phenylalanine. This entry keeps only the CDR3 DNA: 42 bases, framed from base 1. Bulk unsorted tissue served as the source for RNA extraction, and RNA quality was assessed using a NanoDrop ND-1000 and an Agilent 2100. For the normal lung samples, distant non-tumor tissue was collected more than 3 cm away from the tumor edge. The donors were newly diagnosed lung cancer patients admitted for thoracic surgery in China from August to November 2014 who had not received prior chemotherapy. Patients who had received previous radiotherapy or chemotherapy, or who had another concurrent cancer, were excluded from the study. Surgical tissue pieces of roughly 1-2.2 cm3 were preserved in RNAlater solution and stored at -80 °C until use.

The chain uses TRBV6-6 and TRBJ2-3; a tentative D call is TRBD2 (5 bases match). The clonotype originates from a woman aged 55 to 70 with non-small cell lung cancer. The material sequenced was distant non-tumor lung tissue. The CDR3 here reads CASSLSGSTDMQYF. The base sequence is TGTGCTAGCAGTTTGAGCGGAAGCACAGATATGCAGTATTTT.